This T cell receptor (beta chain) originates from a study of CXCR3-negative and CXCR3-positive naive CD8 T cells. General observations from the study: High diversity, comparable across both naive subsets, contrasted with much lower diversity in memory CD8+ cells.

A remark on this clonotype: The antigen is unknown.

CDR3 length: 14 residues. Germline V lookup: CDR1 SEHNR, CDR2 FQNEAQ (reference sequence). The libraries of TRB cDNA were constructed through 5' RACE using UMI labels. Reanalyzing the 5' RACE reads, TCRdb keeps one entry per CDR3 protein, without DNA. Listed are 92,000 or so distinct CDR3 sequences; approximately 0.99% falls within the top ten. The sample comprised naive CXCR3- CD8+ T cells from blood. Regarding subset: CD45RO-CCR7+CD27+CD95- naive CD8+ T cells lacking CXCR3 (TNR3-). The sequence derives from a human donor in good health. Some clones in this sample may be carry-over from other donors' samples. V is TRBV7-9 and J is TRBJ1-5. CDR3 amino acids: CASSITGTNQPQHF.